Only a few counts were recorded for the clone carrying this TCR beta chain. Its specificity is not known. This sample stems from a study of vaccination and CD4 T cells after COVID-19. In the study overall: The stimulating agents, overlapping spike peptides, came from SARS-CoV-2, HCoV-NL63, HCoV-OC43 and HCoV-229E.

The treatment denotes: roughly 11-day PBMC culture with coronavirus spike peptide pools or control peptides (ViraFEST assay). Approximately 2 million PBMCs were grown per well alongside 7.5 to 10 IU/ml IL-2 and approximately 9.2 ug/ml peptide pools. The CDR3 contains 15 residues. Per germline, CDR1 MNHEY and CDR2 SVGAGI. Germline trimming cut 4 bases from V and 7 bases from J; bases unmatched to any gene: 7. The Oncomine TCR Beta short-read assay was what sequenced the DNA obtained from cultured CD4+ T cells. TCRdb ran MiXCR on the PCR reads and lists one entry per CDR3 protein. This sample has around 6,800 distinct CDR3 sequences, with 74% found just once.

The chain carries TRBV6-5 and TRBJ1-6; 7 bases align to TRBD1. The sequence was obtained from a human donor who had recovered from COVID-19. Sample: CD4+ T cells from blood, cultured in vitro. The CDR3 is CASSSSGTANSPLHF. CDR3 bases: TGTGCCAGCAGTTCCTCCGGGACAGCAAATTCACCCCTCCACTTT.